The present TCR beta chain was sequenced within a study of beta chain features in type 1 diabetes. This clone was found a few times. The junction departs from the called germline gene at one end, perhaps through a read error. In germline, CDR1 is SQVTM, CDR2 ANQGSEA. This CDR3 region has 11 residues. TCRB transcripts that were expressed got sequenced, as all of the isolated RNA had been reverse transcribed. Only in-frame clones appear in the TCRdb table, and some are missing; sequencing was by immunoSEQ multiplex PCR. The sample has around 180,000 clones, about 12% seen once. The sequence was obtained from a woman aged 18 to 35 in good health. This rearrangement joins TRBV29-1 to TRBJ2-7; 10 bases match TRBD2. The sample taken for sequencing was central memory CD4+ T cells from blood. DNA for the CDR3: TGCAGCGTTGGCCAGGGCGGGACTAGCGTTTTC. Protein sequence: CSVGQGGTSVF.